This entry describes one T cell receptor (beta chain). V gave up 6 bases and J gave up 5 bases, with 17 bases separating them. This CDR3 is built from 15 residues. The germline CDR1 and CDR2 sequences are MNHEY and SVGAGI. Sequencing used immunoSEQ multiplex PCR; TCRdb keeps in-frame clones, though not all of them. The table shows around 150,000 clones, with about 90% occurring only once. These data originate in a study of blood T cell repertoires in COVID-19. Study context: Italy, Spain and the United States were the sources of the convalescent and acute COVID-19 samples.

The clonotype was recovered from a man aged 30 to 39 with COVID-19, enrolled during active disease. This chain uses TRBV6-5 with TRBJ2-1; weak D call: TRBD1 (6 bases). The sample consisted of peripheral blood. The CDR3 DNA sequence: TGTGCCAGCAGCTCCAGGGGCGGATTTAACAATGAGCAGTTCTTC. It specifies CASSSRGGFNNEQFF.